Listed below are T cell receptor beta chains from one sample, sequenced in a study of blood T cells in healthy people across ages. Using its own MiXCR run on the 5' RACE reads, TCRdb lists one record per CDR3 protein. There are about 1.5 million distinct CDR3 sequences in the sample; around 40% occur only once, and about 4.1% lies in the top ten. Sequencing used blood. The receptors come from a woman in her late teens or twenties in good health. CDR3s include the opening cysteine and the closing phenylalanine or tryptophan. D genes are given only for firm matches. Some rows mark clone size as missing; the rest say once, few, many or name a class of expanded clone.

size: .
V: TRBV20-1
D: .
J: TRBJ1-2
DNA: TGCAGTCTGACAGAAAAGAAGGCCTATGGCTACACCTTC
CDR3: CSLTEKKAYGYTF

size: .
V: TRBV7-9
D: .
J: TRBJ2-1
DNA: TGTGCCAGCAGCTTGCCCATGGGGGAGATCTACAATGAGCAGTTCTTC
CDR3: CASSLPMGEIYNEQFF

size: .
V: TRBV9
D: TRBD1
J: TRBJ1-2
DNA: TGTGCCAGCAGCGTAGCAACAGGGGGCTCTGTATCCGGCTACACCTTC
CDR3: CASSVATGGSVSGYTF

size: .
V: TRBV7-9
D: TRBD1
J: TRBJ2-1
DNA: TGTGCCAGCAGCCCCCCTTCCGGGACAGGGAATTTCACCTACAATGAGCAGTTCTTC
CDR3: CASSPPSGTGNFTYNEQFF

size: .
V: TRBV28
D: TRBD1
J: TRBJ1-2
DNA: TGTGCCAGCAGTACGACAGGGTACTTTGGCTACACCTTC
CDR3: CASSTTGYFGYTF

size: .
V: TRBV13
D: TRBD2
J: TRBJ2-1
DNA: TGTGCCAGCAGCCAAGAGTTTAGCGGGAGGTACGATGAGCAGTTCTTC
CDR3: CASSQEFSGRYDEQFF

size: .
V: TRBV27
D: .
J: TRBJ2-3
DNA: TGTGCCAGCAGCCCGTTAGTGGGGCTCACAGATACGCAGTATTTT
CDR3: CASSPLVGLTDTQYF

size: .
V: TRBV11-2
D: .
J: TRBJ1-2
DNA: TGTGCCAGCAGCTTAGATCTTGCGGGGGCCCGCGGCTATGGCTACACCTTC
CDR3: CASSLDLAGARGYGYTF

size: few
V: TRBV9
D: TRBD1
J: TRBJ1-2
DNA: TGTGCCAGCAGCACCCGACAGGGGCAGGGGTTACAGGTGCACTATGGCTACACCTTC
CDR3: CASSTRQGQGLQVHYGYTF

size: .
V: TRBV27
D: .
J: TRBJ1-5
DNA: TGTGCCAGCAGTTTCCAAATCAATCAGCCCCAGCATTTT
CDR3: CASSFQINQPQHF

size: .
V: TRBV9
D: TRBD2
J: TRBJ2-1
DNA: TGTGCCAGCAGCGGAGATCGGGGGGGGTACAATGAGCAGTTCTTC
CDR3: CASSGDRGGYNEQFF

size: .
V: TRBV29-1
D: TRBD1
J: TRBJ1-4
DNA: TGCAGCGGTGGGACAGGGGAAGAAAAACTGTTTTTT
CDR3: CSGGTGEEKLFF

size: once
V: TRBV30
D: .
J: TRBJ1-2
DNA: TGTGCCTGGAGCGCCCGCTACGGCTACACCTTC
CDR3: CAWSARYGYTF

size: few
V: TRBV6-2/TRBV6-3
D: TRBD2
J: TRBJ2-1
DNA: TGTGCCAGCAGCTGGGGGCTAGCGGGGTCGAATGAGCAGTTCTTC
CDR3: CASSWGLAGSNEQFF

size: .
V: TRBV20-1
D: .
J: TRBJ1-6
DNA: TGCAGTGCTAGCTCGACAGGTCGCAATTCACCCCTCCACTTT
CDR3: CSASSTGRNSPLHF

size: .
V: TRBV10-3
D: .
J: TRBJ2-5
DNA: TGTGCCATCAGTGAGCCCTTTGGGGACGATGAGCAGTACTTC
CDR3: CAISEPFGDDEQYF

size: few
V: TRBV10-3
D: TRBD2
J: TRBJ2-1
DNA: TGTGCCATCAGGGCACTAGCGGGGAAGGCTTACAATGAGCAGTTCTTC
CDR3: CAIRALAGKAYNEQFF

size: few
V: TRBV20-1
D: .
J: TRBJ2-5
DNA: TGCAGTGCTAGGGGTTTACGAGGGCCCCCAGTGACCCAGTACTTC
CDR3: CSARGLRGPPVTQYF

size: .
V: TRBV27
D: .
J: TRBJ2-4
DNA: TGCGCCAGCAGTTATCAGGGGTCGAAGGAGCAGTACTTC
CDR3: CASSYQGSKEQYF

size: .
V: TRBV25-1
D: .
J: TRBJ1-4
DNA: TGTGCCAGCAGTGAAGTCGGTGGGAATGAAAAACTGTTTTTT
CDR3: CASSEVGGNEKLFF

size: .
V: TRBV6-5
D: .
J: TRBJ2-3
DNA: TGTGCCAGCACCGGCGAAGGCGGGGAGAAAGATACGCAGTATTTT
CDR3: CASTGEGGEKDTQYF

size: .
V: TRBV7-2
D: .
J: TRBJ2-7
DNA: TGTGCCAGCAGCGCAATCCCGGGACATACCTACGAGCAGTACTTC
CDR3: CASSAIPGHTYEQYF

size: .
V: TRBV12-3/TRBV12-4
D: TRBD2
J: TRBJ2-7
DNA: TGTGCCAGCAGTTTTAGGACTAGCGGGACGGACGAGCAGTACTTC
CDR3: CASSFRTSGTDEQYF

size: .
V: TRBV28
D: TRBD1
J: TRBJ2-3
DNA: TGTGCCAGCAGTGGAGGGGACAGGGCTTCAGATACGCAGTATTTT
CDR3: CASSGGDRASDTQYF

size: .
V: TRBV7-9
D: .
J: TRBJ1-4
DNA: TGTGCCAGCAGCTTAAGGGACGCTGCAACTAATGAAAAACTGTTTTTT
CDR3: CASSLRDAATNEKLFF

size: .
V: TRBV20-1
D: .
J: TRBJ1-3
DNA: TGCAGTGCTAGAGATCGGAAAGGGGCGCTAGGAAACACCATATATTTT
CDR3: CSARDRKGALGNTIYF

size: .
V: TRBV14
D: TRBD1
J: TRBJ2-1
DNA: TGTGCCAGCAGCCAAGCTAGGGGGCTTAGGGGTTTGGATGAGCAGTTCTTC
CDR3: CASSQARGLRGLDEQFF

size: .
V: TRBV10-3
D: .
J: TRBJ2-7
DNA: TGTGCCATCAGTGGGCGGGTGGGAGCCTACGAGCAGTACTTC
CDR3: CAISGRVGAYEQYF

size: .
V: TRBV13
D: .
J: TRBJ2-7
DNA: TGTGCCAGCAGCTTAGGGGCGCTCAGGGGCGAGCAGTACTTC
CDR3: CASSLGALRGEQYF

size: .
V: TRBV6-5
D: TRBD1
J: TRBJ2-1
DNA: TGTGCCAGCAGTTACGACAGGGGCGGAAACAATGAGCAGTTCTTC
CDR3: CASSYDRGGNNEQFF

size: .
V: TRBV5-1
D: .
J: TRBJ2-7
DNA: TGCGCCAGCAGCTCGGACTATAGCGAGCAGTACTTC
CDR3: CASSSDYSEQYF

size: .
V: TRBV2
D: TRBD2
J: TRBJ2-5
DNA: TGTGCCAGCAGTGCTGAACTAGCGGGATGGACTCAAGAGACCCAGTACTTC
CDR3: CASSAELAGWTQETQYF

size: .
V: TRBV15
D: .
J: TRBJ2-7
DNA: TGTGCCACCAGCAGAGAGCCGGGACAATATGACGAGCAGTACTTC
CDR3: CATSREPGQYDEQYF

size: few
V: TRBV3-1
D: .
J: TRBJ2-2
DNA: TGTGCCAGCAGCCAAGGGGCAGCCGGGGAGCTGTTTTTT
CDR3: CASSQGAAGELFF

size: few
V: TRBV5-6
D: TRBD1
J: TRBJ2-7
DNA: TGTGCCAGCGCCCGTCCGAGGACAGGAGACTACGAGCAGTACTTC
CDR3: CASARPRTGDYEQYF

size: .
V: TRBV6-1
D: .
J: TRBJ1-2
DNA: TGTGCCAGCAGTGATTCGGGGTCTGCTAACTATGGCTACACCTTC
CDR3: CASSDSGSANYGYTF

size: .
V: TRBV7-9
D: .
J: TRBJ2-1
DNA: TGTGCCAGCAGCCCTCCCGACAGCTACAATGAGCAGTTCTTC
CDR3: CASSPPDSYNEQFF

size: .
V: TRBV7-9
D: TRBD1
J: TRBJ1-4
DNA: TGTGCCAGCAGCCCGCGGGGACAGTTTAATGAAAAACTGTTTTTT
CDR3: CASSPRGQFNEKLFF

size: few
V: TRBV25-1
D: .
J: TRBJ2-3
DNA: TGTGCCAGCAGTGGTCCTCGGGATACGCAGTATTTT
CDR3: CASSGPRDTQYF

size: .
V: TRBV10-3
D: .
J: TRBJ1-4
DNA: TGTGCCATCAGTGAGTCTGGCCGGAACGAAAAACTGTTTTTT
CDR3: CAISESGRNEKLFF

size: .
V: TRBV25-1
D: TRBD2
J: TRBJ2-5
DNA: TGTGCCAGCAGGATGACTAGCGGGAGGGCAGAGACCCAGTACTTC
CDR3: CASRMTSGRAETQYF

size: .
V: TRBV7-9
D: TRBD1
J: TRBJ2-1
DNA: TGTGCCAGCAGTCCACAGGGGGCCCGCTCCTACAATGAGCAGTTCTTC
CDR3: CASSPQGARSYNEQFF

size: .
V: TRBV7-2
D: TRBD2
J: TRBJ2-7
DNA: TGTGCCAGCAGTAAGGGCGGGGGTGGGAGCTCCTACGAGCAGTACTTC
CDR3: CASSKGGGGSSYEQYF

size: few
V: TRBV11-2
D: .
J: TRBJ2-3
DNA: TGTGCCAGCAGCCGCGGACGGAAGGGCACAGATACGCAGTATTTT
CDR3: CASSRGRKGTDTQYF

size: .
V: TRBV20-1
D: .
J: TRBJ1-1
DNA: TGCAGTGCTACAGGTCGGGGGCTAGTCACTGAAGCTTTCTTT
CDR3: CSATGRGLVTEAFF

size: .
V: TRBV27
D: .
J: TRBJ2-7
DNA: TGTGCCAGCAGTTACGCAGGGACTCGACACGAGCAGTACTTC
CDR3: CASSYAGTRHEQYF